Below, 22 T cell receptor beta chains from the same sample are listed, as sequenced in a study of cytomegalovirus exposure and HLA in healthy donors. Profiled with immunoSEQ multiplex PCR; TCRdb holds only in-frame clones, not every one. The data hold 200,000 or so clones, with more than 75% observed a single time. Material for sequencing was PBMCs. The receptors shown here come from a man between 18 and 35 years old in good health and CMV-seropositive.

In its sample, this clone was seen a few times. V and J are TRBV6-1 and TRBJ2-7, with TRBD1 identical over 7 bases. The ends lost 0 bases at V and 1 base at J; junction bases unmatched: 3. CDR3 length: 15 residues. The V gene's germline CDR1 is MNHNS and CDR2 SASEGT. The CDR3 region has the DNA TGTGCCAGCAGTGAAGCAACGGGACAGTCCTACGAGCAGTACTTC. Translation gives CASSEATGQSYEQYF.

The V call is TRBV2, the J call TRBJ1-1; D remains ambiguous. The CDR3 is 12 amino acids. Germline assignment: CDR1 SNHLY and CDR2 FYNNEI. V shed 2 bases and J shed 6 bases, with 7 bases lying between them. CDR3 coding DNA: TGTGCCAGCAGTGAACCAGTACCTGAAGCTTTCTTT. Translated, it gives CASSEPVPEAFF.

This clone was picked up one time. This chain connects TRBV20-1 to TRBJ2-3; D call uncertain. The V end lost 5 bases, the J end lost 1 base, and 4 bases lay between the germline ends. CDR3 size: 11 residues. Germline CDR1 is DFQATT and CDR2 is SNEGSKA (reference sequence). Here the CDR3 DNA reads TGCAGTGCTCGTCGCACAGATACGCAGTATTTT. Amino acid sequence: CSARRTDTQYF.

This sequence joins TRBV5-4 and TRBJ2-1, with no clear D. Germline lookup yields CDR1 SGHNT and CDR2 YYREEE (reference sequence). The CDR3 is 13 residues long. Trimming stripped 0 bases from V and 6 bases from J, with 7 bases between. CDR3 DNA sequence: TGTGCCAGCAGCTTGGACTTCACCAATGAGCAGTTCTTC. It specifies CASSLDFTNEQFF.

This rearrangement joins TRBV27 to TRBJ1-5, with D uncertain. V was pared by 1 base and J by 2 bases, with 9 bases between. CDR3 size: 15 residues. Per the germline V gene, CDR1 is MNHEY and CDR2 is SMNVEV (reference sequence). DNA of the CDR3: TGTGCCAGCAGTTTATACAGTTTGGGCAATCAGCCCCAGCATTTT. Translating it yields CASSLYSLGNQPQHF.

The chain links TRBV5-4 to TRBJ2-3, with 10 bases aligning to TRBD2. This CDR3 has 18 amino acids. The V segment lost 0 bases and the J segment 4 bases; nucleotides outside the gene matches: 11. Germline values: CDR1 SGHNT, CDR2 YYREEE (reference sequence). Here the CDR3 reads CASSLAGSGRSWADTQYF. The CDR3 bases are TGTGCCAGCAGCTTGGCCGGTAGCGGGAGGTCGTGGGCAGATACGCAGTATTTT.

This clone has a single count. The V gene is TRBV5-1, the J gene TRBJ2-5; TRBD2 matches 8 bases. This CDR3 is built from 15 residues. V lost 4 bases and J lost 5; bases outside the gene matches: 10. Germline-derived CDR1 and CDR2 are SGHRS and YFSETQ. DNA for the CDR3: TGCGCCAGCAGCCAGCAGGGTTCGGGAGGGGAGACCCAGTACTTC. Translated: CASSQQGSGGETQYF.

This rearrangement joins TRBV6-1 to TRBJ2-4; 7 bases align to TRBD1. The V segment lost 2 bases and the J segment 0 bases; nucleotides outside the gene matches: 13. Germline V CDR1 and CDR2: MNHNS, SASEGT. The CDR3 runs to 19 residues. The chain's CDR3 is CASSEQGQSFMIAKNIQYF. In DNA, the CDR3 is TGTGCCAGCAGTGAACAGGGACAGTCGTTCATGATAGCCAAAAACATTCAGTACTTC.

This chain joins TRBV7-9 and TRBJ1-4; TRBD1 matches 8 bases. With V trimmed by 5 bases and J by 0 bases, 8 bases remained unmatched. Per germline, CDR1 SEHNR and CDR2 FQNEAQ (reference sequence). The CDR3 covers 17 residues. The CDR3 DNA is TGTGCCAGCAGCCTGGGGACAGGAACTGCAACTAATGAAAAACTGTTTTTT. Translating gives CASSLGTGTATNEKLFF.

This clone was recorded many times. The V and J genes are TRBV7-2 and TRBJ2-2; 12 positions match TRBD2. The J segment lost 1 base and the V segment lost 7 bases, leaving 4 bases of the junction unmatched. Germline V CDR1 and CDR2: SGHTA, FQGNSA. CDR3 length equals 16 residues. The CDR3 loop reads CASKTSGGLNTGELFF. In nucleotides, the CDR3 is TGTGCCAGCAAAACTAGCGGGGGGCTGAACACCGGGGAGCTGTTTTTT.

The gene calls are TRBV6-6 and TRBJ2-1; perhaps TRBD1 as D (5 bases). This CDR3 is built from 16 residues. From germline, CDR1 is MNHNY and CDR2 SVGAGI (reference sequence). Trimming removed 5 bases at V and 5 bases at J, with 19 bases between. The CDR3 region is CASSGMGQAPNNEQFF. DNA of the CDR3: TGTGCCAGCAGTGGGATGGGGCAGGCACCTAACAATGAGCAGTTCTTC.

This clone was seen more than once but under ten times. The CDR3 DNA reads TGTGCCAGCAGCTTGTACGGGATGAACACCGGGGAGCTGTTTTTT. It codes for CASSLYGMNTGELFF. The chain has TRBV5-4 and TRBJ2-2; TRBD2 is a possible D gene (5 bases). Germline assignment: CDR1 SGHNT and CDR2 YYREEE (reference sequence). There are 15 residues in the CDR3. V lost 1 base and J 1 base, leaving 8 bases between the germline ends.

This clone is a singleton in its sample. The rearrangement joins TRBV27 to TRBJ2-7; 8 bases fit TRBD1. Trimming removed 5 bases from V and 0 bases from J; junction bases left unmatched: 15. Looked up from germline, CDR1 is MNHEY and CDR2 is SMNVEV (reference sequence). The CDR3 has 18 amino acids. The CDR3 spells CASSQTRGTGFSSYEQYF. In nucleotides, the CDR3 is TGTGCCAGCAGTCAGACTAGAGGGACAGGTTTTTCCTCCTACGAGCAGTACTTC.

This clone was seen a handful of times. V gene TRBV7-2 combines with J gene TRBJ2-7, with D perhaps matching TRBD1 (6 bases). Trimming removed 2 bases from V and 0 bases from J, with 8 bases in between. The CDR3 sequence is 14 residues long. The germline V gene has CDR1 SGHTA and CDR2 FQGNSA. The CDR3 nucleotides read TGTGCCAGCAGCTTACAAGGGGGCTCCTACGAGCAGTACTTC. It is translated as CASSLQGGSYEQYF.

The chain is built from TRBV30 and TRBJ1-5; 8 bases match TRBD1. Germline CDR1 and CDR2: GTSNPN and SVGIG (reference sequence). The V and J ends lost 2 bases and 2 bases, in that order; junction bases with no gene match: 5. This CDR3 has 15 amino acids. The CDR3 protein is CAWSNQGARNQPQHF. CDR3 nucleotide sequence: TGTGCCTGGAGTAACCAGGGGGCGCGCAATCAGCCCCAGCATTTT.

The chain couples TRBV9 to TRBJ2-3, with TRBD2 as a possible D gene (7 bases). This CDR3 comprises 13 residues. Deletions cut 6 bases from V and 4 bases from J, with 12 bases between. The germline V gene has CDR1 SGDLS and CDR2 YYNGEE. For the CDR3, the DNA is TGTGCCAGCAAAGGGGGGGTTTCAGATACGCAGTATTTT. Translation gives CASKGGVSDTQYF.

The chain uses TRBV7-9 and TRBJ2-7, with 8 bases lining up with TRBD1. The CDR3 contains 14 residues. Germline trimming cut 4 bases from V and 6 bases from J; bases unmatched to any gene: 8. Germline lookup yields CDR1 SEHNR and CDR2 FQNEAQ (reference sequence). Here the CDR3 DNA reads TGTGCCAGCAGCTCCAAGGACAGGGCAGGCGAGCAGTACTTC. Translating gives CASSSKDRAGEQYF. The full variable domain, with the rest looked up from reference TRBV7-9 and TRBJ2-7, is DTGVSQNPRHKITKRGQNVTFRCDPISEHNRLYWYRQTLGQGPEFLTYFQNEAQLEKSRLLSDRFSAERPKGSFSTLEIQRTEQGDSAMYLCASSSKDRAGEQYFGPGTRLTVT.

The chain uses TRBV27 and TRBJ2-7; possibly TRBD1 for D (6 bases). The CDR3 is made up of 14 amino acids. Germline V gene data show CDR1 as MNHEY and CDR2 as SMNVEV (reference sequence). V was pared by 6 bases and J by 1 base, with 13 bases between. CDR3 sequence reads: CASSWTVYSYEQYF. The CDR3 DNA sequence: TGTGCCAGCAGCTGGACAGTTTATTCCTACGAGCAGTACTTC.

The chain joins TRBV5-6 to TRBJ1-5; perhaps TRBD1 as D (5 bases). Germline CDR1 SGHDT, CDR2 YYEEEE. CDR3 length: 12 residues. V shed 1 base and J shed 7 bases, with 6 bases lying between them. The DNA of the CDR3 is TGTGCCAGCAGCTTGAGGGGCCAGCCCCAGCATTTT. Translating it yields CASSLRGQPQHF.

CDR3 protein: CASSLGSGNEQFF. The CDR3 region has the DNA TGTGCCAGCAGCTTAGGCAGTGGCAATGAGCAGTTCTTC. V and J are TRBV13 and TRBJ2-1; D not certain. The V and J ends lost 0 bases and 6 bases respectively, with 6 bases between them. Germline loops: CDR1 PRHDT, CDR2 FYEKMQ (reference sequence). This CDR3 has 13 amino acids.

Details on this clone: Distinct nucleotide sequences in the sample also encode this CDR3. The J gene is TRBJ2-3, the V gene TRBV27; D is possibly TRBD1 (8 bases). The CDR3 is 15 residues long. V lost 3 bases and J 3 bases, leaving 13 bases between the germline ends. The germline V gene has CDR1 MNHEY and CDR2 SMNVEV (reference sequence). The CDR3 bases are TGTGCCAGCAGTTTGTACAGGGGGGGGACAGATACGCAGTATTTT. This translates into CASSLYRGGTDTQYF.

CDR3 sequence: CASSGSASVLTNEQFF. For the CDR3, the DNA is TGTGCCAGCAGCGGGAGCGCTAGCGTCCTCACCAATGAGCAGTTCTTC. The V call is TRBV5-4, the J call TRBJ2-1; D possibly corresponds to TRBD2 (6 bases). V lost 4 bases and J lost 6, with 20 bases in between. Per the germline V gene, CDR1 is SGHNT and CDR2 is YYREEE (reference sequence). This CDR3 spans 16 amino acids.